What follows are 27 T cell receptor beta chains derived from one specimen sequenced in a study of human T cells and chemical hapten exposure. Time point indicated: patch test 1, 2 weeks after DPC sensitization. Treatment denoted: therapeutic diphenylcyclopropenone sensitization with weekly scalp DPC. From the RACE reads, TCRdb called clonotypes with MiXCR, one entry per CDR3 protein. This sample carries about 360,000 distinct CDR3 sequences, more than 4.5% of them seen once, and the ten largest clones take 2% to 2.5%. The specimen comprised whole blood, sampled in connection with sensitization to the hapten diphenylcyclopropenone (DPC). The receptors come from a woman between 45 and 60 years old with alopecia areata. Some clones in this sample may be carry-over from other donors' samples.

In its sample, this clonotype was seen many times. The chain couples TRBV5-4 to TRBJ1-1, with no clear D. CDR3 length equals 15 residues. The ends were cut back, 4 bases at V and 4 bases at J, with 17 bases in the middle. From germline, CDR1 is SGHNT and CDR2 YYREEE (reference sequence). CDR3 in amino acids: CASSHDPEGRTEAFF. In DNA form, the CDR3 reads TGTGCCAGCAGCCATGACCCCGAGGGTCGCACTGAAGCTTTCTTT.

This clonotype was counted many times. The CDR3 region is CASSATGRFAEAFF. The CDR3 DNA is TGTGCCAGCAGCGCCACCGGTCGATTCGCCGAAGCTTTCTTT. The chain links TRBV9 to TRBJ1-1; D gene unclear. Trimming left V 3 bases short and J 8 bases short, with 17 bases between. Germline CDR1 and CDR2: SGDLS and YYNGEE. This CDR3 is built from 14 residues. The complete variable domain, with remaining parts taken from reference TRBV9 and TRBJ1-1, reads DSGVTQTPKHLITATGQRVTLRCSPRSGDLSVYWYQQSLDQGLQFLIQYYNGEERAKGNILERFSAQQFPDLHSELNLSSLELGDSALYFCASSATGRFAEAFFGQGTRLTVV.

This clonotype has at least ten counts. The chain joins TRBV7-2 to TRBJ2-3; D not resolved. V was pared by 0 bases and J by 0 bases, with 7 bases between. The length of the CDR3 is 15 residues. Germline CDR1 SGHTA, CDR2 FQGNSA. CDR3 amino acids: CASSLAIASTDTQYF. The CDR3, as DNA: TGTGCCAGCAGCTTAGCGATCGCTAGCACAGATACGCAGTATTTT.

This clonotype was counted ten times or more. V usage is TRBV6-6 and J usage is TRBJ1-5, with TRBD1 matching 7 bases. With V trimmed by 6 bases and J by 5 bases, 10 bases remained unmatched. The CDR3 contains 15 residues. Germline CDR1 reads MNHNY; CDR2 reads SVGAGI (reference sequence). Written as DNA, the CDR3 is TGTGCCAGCAGCCAACCTGACAGGGTTGATCAGCCCCAGCATTTT. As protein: CASSQPDRVDQPQHF.

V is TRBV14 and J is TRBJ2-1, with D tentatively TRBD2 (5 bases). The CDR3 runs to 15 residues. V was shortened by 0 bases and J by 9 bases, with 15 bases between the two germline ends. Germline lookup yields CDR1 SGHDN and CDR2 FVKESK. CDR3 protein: CASSQERARESEQFF. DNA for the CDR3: TGTGCCAGCAGCCAAGAGAGGGCCCGAGAGAGTGAGCAGTTCTTC.

CDR3 DNA sequence: TGTGCCAGCAGCCAAGCGCCTCGGGACTTCCCGCAGTATTTT. Protein sequence: CASSQAPRDFPQYF. The chain is built from TRBV4-2 and TRBJ2-3; weak D call: TRBD2 (6 bases). The CDR3 has 14 residues. Per germline, CDR1 LGHNA and CDR2 YNFKEQ. Deletions cut 1 base from V and 10 bases from J, with 15 bases between.

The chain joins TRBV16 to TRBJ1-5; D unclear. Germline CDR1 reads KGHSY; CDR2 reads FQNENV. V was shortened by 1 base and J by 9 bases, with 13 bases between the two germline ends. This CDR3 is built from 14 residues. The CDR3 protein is CASSQLEGVVPQHF. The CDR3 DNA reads TGTGCCAGCAGCCAATTGGAGGGCGTAGTGCCCCAGCATTTT.

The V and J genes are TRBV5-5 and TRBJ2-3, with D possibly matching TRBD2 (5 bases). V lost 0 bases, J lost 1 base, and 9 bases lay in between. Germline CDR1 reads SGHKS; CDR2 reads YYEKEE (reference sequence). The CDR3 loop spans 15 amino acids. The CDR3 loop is CASSLGEGRTDTQYF. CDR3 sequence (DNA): TGTGCCAGCAGCTTGGGAGAGGGCCGCACAGATACGCAGTATTTT.

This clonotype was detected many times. Written as DNA, the CDR3 is TGTGCCAGCAGCCCGAGCGGGGGTAGCACAGATACGCAGTATTTT. It codes for CASSPSGGSTDTQYF. This chain connects TRBV7-2 to TRBJ2-3, with 8 bases matching TRBD2. Germline CDR1 and CDR2: SGHTA and FQGNSA. CDR3 length equals 15 residues. After removal of 5 bases from V and 0 bases from J, the junction contained 4 bases not matched to a gene. Together with reference TRBV7-2 and TRBJ2-3, the CDR3 gives the full variable domain: GAGVSQSPSNKVTEKGKDVELRCDPISGHTALYWYRQSLGQGLEFLIYFQGNSAPDKSGLPSDRFSAERTGGSVSTLTIQRTQQEDSAVYLCASSPSGGSTDTQYFGPGTRLTVL.

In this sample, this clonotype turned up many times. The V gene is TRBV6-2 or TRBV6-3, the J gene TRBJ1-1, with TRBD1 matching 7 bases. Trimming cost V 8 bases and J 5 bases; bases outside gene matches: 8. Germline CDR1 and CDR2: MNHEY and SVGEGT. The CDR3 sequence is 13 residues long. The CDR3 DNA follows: TGTGCCAGCCTCAGGAGGGGGCTTACTGAAGCTTTCTTT. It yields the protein CASLRRGLTEAFF.

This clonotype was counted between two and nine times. CDR3 region: CASSLVAGGPTAGELFF. CDR3 nucleotide sequence: TGTGCCAGCAGCTTAGTAGCGGGAGGGCCAACGGCCGGGGAGCTGTTTTTT. The chain links TRBV7-8 to TRBJ2-2; 11 bases line up with TRBD2. Trimming removed 1 base from V and 6 bases from J; junction bases left unmatched: 7. The length of the CDR3 is 17 residues. Germline CDR1 SGHVS, CDR2 FQNEAQ.

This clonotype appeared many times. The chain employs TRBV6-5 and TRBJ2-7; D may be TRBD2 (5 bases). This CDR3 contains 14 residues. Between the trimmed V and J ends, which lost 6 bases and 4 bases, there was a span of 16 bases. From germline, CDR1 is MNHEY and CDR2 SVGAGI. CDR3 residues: CASSPPGSGYEQYF. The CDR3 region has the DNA TGTGCCAGCAGCCCACCGGGATCCGGGTACGAGCAGTACTTC.

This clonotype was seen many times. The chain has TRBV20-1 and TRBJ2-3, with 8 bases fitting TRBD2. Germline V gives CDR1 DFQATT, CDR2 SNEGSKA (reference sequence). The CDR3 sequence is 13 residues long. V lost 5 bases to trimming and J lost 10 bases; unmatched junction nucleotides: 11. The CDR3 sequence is CSAPQKTSEAQYF. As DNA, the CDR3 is TGCAGTGCTCCCCAGAAGACTAGCGAAGCGCAGTATTTT.

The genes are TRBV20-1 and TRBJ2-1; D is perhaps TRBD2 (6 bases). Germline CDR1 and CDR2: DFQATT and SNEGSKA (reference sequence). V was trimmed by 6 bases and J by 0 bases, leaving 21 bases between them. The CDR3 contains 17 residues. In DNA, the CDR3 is TGCAGTGCCGATCCGACCGGGACTTCTAGCTCCTACAATGAGCAGTTCTTC. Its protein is CSADPTGTSSSYNEQFF.

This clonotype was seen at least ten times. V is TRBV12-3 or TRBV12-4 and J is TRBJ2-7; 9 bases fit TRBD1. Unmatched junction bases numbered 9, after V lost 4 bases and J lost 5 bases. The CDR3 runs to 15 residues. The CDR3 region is CASSSPGQGSHEQYF. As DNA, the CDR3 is TGTGCCAGCAGTTCCCCGGGACAGGGTTCCCACGAGCAGTACTTC.

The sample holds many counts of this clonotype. The CDR3 coding sequence is TGTGCCAGCAGCCGAGAGATTACAGGGCCGTACGAGCAGTACTTC. This gives the protein CASSREITGPYEQYF. The gene calls are TRBV3-1 and TRBJ2-7, with D maybe TRBD1 (6 bases). V lost 4 bases to trimming and J lost 4 bases, with 17 bases between them. Germline values: CDR1 LGHDT, CDR2 YNNKEL (reference sequence). CDR3 length: 15 amino acids.

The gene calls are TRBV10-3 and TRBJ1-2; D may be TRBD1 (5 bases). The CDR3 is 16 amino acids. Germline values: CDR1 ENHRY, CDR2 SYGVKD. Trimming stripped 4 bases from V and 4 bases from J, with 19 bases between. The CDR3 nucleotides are TGTGCCATCAGTGGGGAAGGGGTCTCGTCGGCCTATGGCTACACCTTC. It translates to CAISGEGVSSAYGYTF.

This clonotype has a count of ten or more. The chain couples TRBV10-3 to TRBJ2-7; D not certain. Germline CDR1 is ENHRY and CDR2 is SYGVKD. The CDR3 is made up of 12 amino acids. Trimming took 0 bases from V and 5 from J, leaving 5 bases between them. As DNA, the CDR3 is TGTGCCATCAGTGAGTCGACACACGAGCAGTACTTC. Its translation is CAISESTHEQYF.

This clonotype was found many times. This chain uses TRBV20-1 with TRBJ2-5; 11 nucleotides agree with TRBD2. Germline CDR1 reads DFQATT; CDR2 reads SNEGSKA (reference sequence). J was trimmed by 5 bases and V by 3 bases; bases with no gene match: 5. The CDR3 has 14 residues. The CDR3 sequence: CSASSGRVEETQYF. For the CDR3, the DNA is TGCAGTGCTAGTAGCGGGAGGGTCGAGGAGACCCAGTACTTC.

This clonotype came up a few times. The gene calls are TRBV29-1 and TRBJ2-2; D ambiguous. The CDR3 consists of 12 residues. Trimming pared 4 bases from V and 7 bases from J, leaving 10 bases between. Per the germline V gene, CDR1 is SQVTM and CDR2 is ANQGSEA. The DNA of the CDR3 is TGCAGCGTTGCGCCTCTAAGCGGGGAGCTGTTTTTT. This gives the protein CSVAPLSGELFF.

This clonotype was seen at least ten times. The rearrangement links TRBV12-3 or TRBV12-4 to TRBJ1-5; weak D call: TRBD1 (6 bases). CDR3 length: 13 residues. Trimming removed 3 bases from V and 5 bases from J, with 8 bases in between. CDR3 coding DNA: TGTGCCAGCAGTTTGTCAGGGGATCAGCCCCAGCATTTT. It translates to CASSLSGDQPQHF.

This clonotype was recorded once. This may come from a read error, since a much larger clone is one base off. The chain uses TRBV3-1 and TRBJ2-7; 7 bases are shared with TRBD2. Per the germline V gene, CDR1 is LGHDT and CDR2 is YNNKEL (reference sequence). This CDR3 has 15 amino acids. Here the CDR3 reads CASNQATSASYEQYF. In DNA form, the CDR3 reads TGTGCCAGCAACCAAGCTACTAGCGCGTCCTACGAGCAGTACTTC.

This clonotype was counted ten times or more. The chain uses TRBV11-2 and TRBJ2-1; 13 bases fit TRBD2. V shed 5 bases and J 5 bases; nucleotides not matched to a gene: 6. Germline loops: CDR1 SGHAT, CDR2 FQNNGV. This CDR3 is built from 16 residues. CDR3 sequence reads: CASSPGTSGVNNEQFF. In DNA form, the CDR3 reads TGTGCCAGCAGCCCCGGGACTAGCGGGGTGAACAATGAGCAGTTCTTC.

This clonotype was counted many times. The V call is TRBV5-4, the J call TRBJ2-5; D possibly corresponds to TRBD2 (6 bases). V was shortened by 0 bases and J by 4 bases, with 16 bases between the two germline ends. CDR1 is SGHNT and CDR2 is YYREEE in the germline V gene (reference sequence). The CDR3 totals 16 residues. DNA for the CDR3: TGTGCCAGCAGCTTGGCCCGTGAAGGGCGGGGAGAGACCCAGTACTTC. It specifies CASSLAREGRGETQYF. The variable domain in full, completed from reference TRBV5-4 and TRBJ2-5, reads ETGVTQSPTHLIKTRGQQVTLRCSSQSGHNTVSWYQQALGQGPQFIFQYYREEENGRGNFPPRFSGLQFPNYSSELNVNALELDDSALYLCASSLAREGRGETQYFGPGTRLLVL.

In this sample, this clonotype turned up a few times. DNA for the CDR3: TGTGCCAGCAGTACTCGGACAGGGGCGGACACCGGGGAGCTGTTTTTT. Protein product: CASSTRTGADTGELFF. This rearrangement joins TRBV12-3 or TRBV12-4 to TRBJ2-2; 9 bases agree with TRBD1. V shed 5 bases, J shed 3 bases, and the junction held 7 bases outside the gene matches. The CDR3 runs to 16 residues.

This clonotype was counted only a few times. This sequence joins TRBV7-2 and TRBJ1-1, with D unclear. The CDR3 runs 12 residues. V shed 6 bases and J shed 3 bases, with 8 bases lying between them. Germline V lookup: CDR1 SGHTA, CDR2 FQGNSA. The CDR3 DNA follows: TGTGCCAGCAGGGGGTACGACACTGAAGCTTTCTTT. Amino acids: CASRGYDTEAFF. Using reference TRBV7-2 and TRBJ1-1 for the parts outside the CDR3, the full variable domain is GAGVSQSPSNKVTEKGKDVELRCDPISGHTALYWYRQSLGQGLEFLIYFQGNSAPDKSGLPSDRFSAERTGGSVSTLTIQRTQQEDSAVYLCASRGYDTEAFFGQGTRLTVV.

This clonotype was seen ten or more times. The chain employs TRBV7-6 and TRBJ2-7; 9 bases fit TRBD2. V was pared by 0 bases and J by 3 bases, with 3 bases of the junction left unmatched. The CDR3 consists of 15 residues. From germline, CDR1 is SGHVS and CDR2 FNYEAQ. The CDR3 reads CASSLAPREGYEQYF. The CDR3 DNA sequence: TGTGCCAGCAGCTTAGCCCCGCGGGAGGGCTACGAGCAGTACTTC. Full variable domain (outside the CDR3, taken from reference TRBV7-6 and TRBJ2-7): GAGVSQSPRYKVTKRGQDVALRCDPISGHVSLYWYRQALGQGPEFLTYFNYEAQQDKSGLPNDRFSAERPEGSISTLTIQRTEQRDSAMYRCASSLAPREGYEQYFGPGTRLTVT.